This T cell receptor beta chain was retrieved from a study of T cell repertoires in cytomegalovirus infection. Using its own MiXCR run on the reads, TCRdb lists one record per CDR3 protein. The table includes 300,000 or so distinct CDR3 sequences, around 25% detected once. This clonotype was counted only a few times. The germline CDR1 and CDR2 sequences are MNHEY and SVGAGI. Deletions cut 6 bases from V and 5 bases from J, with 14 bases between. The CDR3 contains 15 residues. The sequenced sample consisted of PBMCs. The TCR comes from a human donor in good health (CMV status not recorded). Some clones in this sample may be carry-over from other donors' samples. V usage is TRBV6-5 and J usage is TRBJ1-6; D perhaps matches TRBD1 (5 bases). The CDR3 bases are TGTGCCAGCAGCTCCGACAGAGGGAATAATTCACCCCTCCACTTT. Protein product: CASSSDRGNNSPLHF.